This T cell receptor beta chain originates from a study of TIL therapy for anti-PD-1-resistant metastatic lung cancer. This was the immunoSEQ v3 assay. Libraries were prepared by immunoSEQ multiplex PCR; TCRdb keeps only in-frame clonotypes and omits some of them. The sample includes tens of thousands of clones, about 80% of them seen just once. Noted time point: pre-treatment sample, taken before nivolumab and TIL therapy. V was clipped by 4 bases and J by 3 bases, with 6 bases between them. Germline V gene sequence: CDR1 SQVTM, CDR2 ANQGSEA. The CDR3 loop spans 11 amino acids. The sequenced sample was blood, obtained at baseline. The rearrangement uses TRBV29-1 and TRBJ1-2; D perhaps matches TRBD1 (6 bases). The receptor was isolated from a woman aged 25 to 80 with non-small cell lung cancer. The CDR3 loop is CSVAGDYGYTF. CDR3 in DNA: TGCAGCGTTGCAGGGGACTATGGCTACACCTTC.